This record looks at one TCR beta chain sequence and its context. Its specificity is not known. This entry comes from a study of Ad26.COV2.S vaccination and SARS-CoV-2 variants. Study in general: Ad26.COV2.S given intramuscularly, once or twice 56 days apart.

The method was immunoSEQ multiplex PCR; TCRdb's version includes in-frame clones alone and lacks a portion of them. The table shows some 640,000 clones, with about 89% occurring only once. Treatment noted: approximately 18 received Ad26.COV2.S at low or high dose, single or two shots; roughly five received placebo; per-sample allocation not given. Collection of samples fell on day 63 after the first vaccine or placebo injection. The CDR3 runs to 14 residues. In germline, CDR1 is PRHDT, CDR2 FYEKMQ (reference sequence). Trimming cost V 6 bases and J 0 bases; bases outside gene matches: 3. Study-level findings and limits: Greater spike-specific TCR breadth was seen in vaccine recipients than in placebo recipients.

This chain uses TRBV13 with TRBJ2-3; 7 bases are shared with TRBD2. The sequences come from peripheral blood, collected in a trial of Ad26.COV2.S vaccine versus placebo. This sequence was found in a person aged 18-65 years who received the Ad26.COV2.S COVID-19 vaccine or a placebo. The CDR3 DNA reads TGTGCCAGCAGGGGGGGGTTGAGCACAGATACGCAGTATTTT. Its translation: CASRGGLSTDTQYF.